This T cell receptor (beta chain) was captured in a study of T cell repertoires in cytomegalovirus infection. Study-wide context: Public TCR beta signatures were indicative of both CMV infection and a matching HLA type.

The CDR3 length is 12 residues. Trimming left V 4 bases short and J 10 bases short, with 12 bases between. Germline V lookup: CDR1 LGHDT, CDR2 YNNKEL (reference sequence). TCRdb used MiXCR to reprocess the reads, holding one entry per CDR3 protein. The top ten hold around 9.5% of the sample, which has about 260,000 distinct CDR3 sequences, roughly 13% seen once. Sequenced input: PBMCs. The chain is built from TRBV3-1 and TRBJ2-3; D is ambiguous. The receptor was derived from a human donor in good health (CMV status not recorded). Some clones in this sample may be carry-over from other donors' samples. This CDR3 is CASSPDRNAQYF. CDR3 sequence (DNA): TGTGCCAGCAGCCCCGACCGGAATGCGCAGTATTTT.